Listed below are T cell receptor beta chains from one sample, sequenced in a study of shared clonotypes between healthy human individuals. Profiled with immunoSEQ multiplex PCR; TCRdb holds only in-frame clones, not every one. The data contain under 2,500,000 clones, approximately 94% of them seen just once; the ten biggest clones take up over 0.1%. The sequenced material came from naive CD4+ T cells sorted from blood. The source is a man aged 18 to 29 in good health. CDR3s include the opening cysteine and the closing phenylalanine or tryptophan. D genes are given only for firm matches. Clone size is given for some rows only: seen once, a few or many times, or a class if the clone is expanded.

clone size,J gene,D gene,V gene,CDR3 protein,CDR3 DNA
NA,TRBJ2-5,NA,TRBV6-5,CASSNGGGRRETQYF,TGTGCCAGCAGTAACGGTGGAGGTCGGCGGGAGACCCAGTACTTC
NA,TRBJ2-5,NA,TRBV7-6,CASSYGHTNQETQYF,TGTGCCAGCAGCTACGGACATACCAACCAAGAGACCCAGTACTTC
NA,TRBJ1-2,TRBD1,TRBV10-3,CAISEPRQGEADGYTF,TGTGCCATCAGTGAGCCTAGACAGGGGGAGGCGGATGGCTACACCTTC
NA,TRBJ2-5,NA,TRBV14,CASSQAFPALSETQYF,TGTGCCAGCAGCCAAGCCTTCCCCGCTCTTTCGGAGACCCAGTACTTC
NA,TRBJ2-3,NA,TRBV4-1,CASSQDWSGRTDTQYF,TGCGCCAGCAGCCAAGATTGGTCCGGGAGAACAGATACGCAGTATTTT
NA,TRBJ2-7,TRBD2,TRBV7-2,CASSLSLLAGVPYEQYF,TGTGCCAGCAGCTTAAGCTTACTAGCGGGAGTGCCCTACGAGCAGTACTTC
NA,TRBJ1-5,NA,TRBV19,CATTGGVDQPQHF,TGTGCCACCACCGGGGGGGTTGATCAGCCCCAGCATTTT
NA,TRBJ1-2,TRBD1,TRBV30,CAWSSQGLHYGYTF,TGTGCCTGGAGTTCACAGGGGCTTCACTATGGCTACACCTTC
NA,TRBJ1-5,TRBD1,TRBV28,CASSLTQGQGTPNQPQHF,TGTGCCAGCAGTTTAACCCAGGGACAGGGAACACCCAATCAGCCCCAGCATTTT
NA,TRBJ1-5,TRBD1,TRBV18,CASSPEQGAINQPQHF,TGTGCCAGCTCACCCGAACAGGGGGCCATCAATCAGCCCCAGCATTTT
NA,TRBJ1-2,TRBD1,TRBV2,CASSGLQGADYGYTF,TGTGCCAGCAGTGGCCTTCAGGGGGCGGACTATGGCTACACCTTC
NA,TRBJ2-1,TRBD1,TRBV18,CASSQGQGEQFF,TGTGCCAGCTCACAGGGACAGGGAGAGCAGTTCTTC
NA,TRBJ2-7,NA,TRBV7-9,CASSLEASPGEQYF,TGTGCCAGCAGCTTAGAGGCCAGCCCTGGCGAGCAGTACTTC
NA,TRBJ2-5,NA,TRBV2,CASSEVGGRETQYF,TGTGCCAGCAGTGAGGTGGGGGGGCGAGAGACCCAGTACTTC
NA,TRBJ2-5,NA,TRBV6-1,CASSQGWQETQYF,TGTGCCAGCAGCCAGGGGTGGCAAGAGACCCAGTACTTC
NA,TRBJ2-7,NA,TRBV10-3,CAISSDGTNYEQYF,TGTGCCATCAGTTCTGACGGAACCAACTACGAGCAGTACTTC
NA,TRBJ2-3,TRBD2,TRBV5-1,CASRSGLAGGTDTQYF,TGCGCCAGCCGCTCAGGACTAGCGGGGGGTACAGATACGCAGTATTTT
NA,TRBJ1-5,NA,TRBV19,CASSEGGNGNQPQHF,TGTGCCAGTAGTGAGGGGGGAAACGGCAATCAGCCCCAGCATTTT
NA,TRBJ2-5,NA,TRBV4-1,CASSFRSLWETQYF,TGCGCCAGCAGCTTCCGAAGTTTGTGGGAGACCCAGTACTTC
NA,TRBJ2-1,NA,TRBV28,CASSLNRGQFF,TGTGCCAGCAGTTTAAACCGGGGACAGTTCTTC
NA,TRBJ2-1,NA,TRBV6-1,CASSLGGAFNEQFF,TGTGCCAGCAGTCTAGGGGGGGCCTTTAATGAGCAGTTCTTC
NA,TRBJ1-3,NA,TRBV6-6,CASSWGDSGNTIYF,TGTGCCAGCAGTTGGGGAGACTCTGGAAACACCATATATTTT
NA,TRBJ2-7,TRBD1,TRBV27,CASSFSVLGQGYEQYF,TGTGCCAGCAGTTTCTCCGTACTGGGACAGGGCTACGAGCAGTACTTC
NA,TRBJ2-1,TRBD2,TRBV6-6,CASRGLAVNEQFF,TGTGCCAGCAGGGGACTAGCTGTCAATGAGCAGTTCTTC
NA,TRBJ1-6,NA,TRBV6-5,CASRGPVDNSPLHF,TGTGCCAGCAGAGGTCCCGTCGATAATTCACCCCTCCACTTT
NA,TRBJ2-4,NA,TRBV30,CAWENRGIGIQYF,TGTGCCTGGGAGAACCGCGGGATCGGCATTCAGTACTTC
NA,TRBJ1-2,NA,TRBV6-5,CASMTDAGYTF,TGTGCCAGCATGACGGACGCTGGCTACACCTTC
NA,TRBJ1-2,NA,TRBV27,CASRGGGAFNYGYTF,TGTGCCAGCAGAGGGGGAGGGGCCTTTAACTATGGCTACACCTTC
NA,TRBJ1-2,NA,TRBV6-6,CASRGAGRDGYTF,TGTGCCAGCAGGGGGGCAGGGAGGGATGGCTACACCTTC
once,TRBJ2-7,TRBD1,TRBV7-2,CASSSDRGIGEQYF,TGTGCCAGCAGCTCGGACAGGGGAATCGGAGAGCAGTACTTC
NA,TRBJ2-2,NA,TRBV11-3,CASSPTVRNTGELFF,TGTGCCAGCAGCCCGACAGTTAGGAACACCGGGGAGCTGTTTTTT
few,TRBJ1-2,NA,TRBV28,CASSFRPYGYTF,TGTGCCAGCAGTTTCCGACCGTATGGCTACACCTTC
NA,TRBJ2-3,NA,TRBV6-1,CASTRSATQYF,TGTGCCAGCACCCGGTCAGCGACGCAGTATTTT
NA,TRBJ2-5,NA,TRBV7-2,CASRFGKTQYF,TGTGCCAGCAGATTCGGCAAGACCCAGTACTTC
NA,TRBJ2-5,NA,TRBV9,CASSVGQRETQYF,TGTGCCAGCAGCGTAGGTCAGAGGGAGACCCAGTACTTC
NA,TRBJ1-2,NA,TRBV5-6,CASSVTFSYGYTF,TGTGCCAGCAGCGTAACCTTTTCGTATGGCTACACCTTC
NA,TRBJ2-2,TRBD1,TRBV6-5,CASSYGGQGDGELFF,TGTGCCAGCAGTTACGGGGGACAGGGGGACGGGGAGCTGTTTTTT
NA,TRBJ2-5,NA,TRBV6-6,CASSTGQETQYF,TGTGCCAGCAGTACGGGTCAAGAGACCCAGTACTTC
NA,TRBJ2-7,NA,TRBV6-1,CASTKPGHYEQYF,TGTGCCAGCACGAAACCAGGCCACTACGAGCAGTACTTC
NA,TRBJ2-1,TRBD2,TRBV6-5,CASSYSTSGVGNEQFF,TGTGCCAGCAGTTACTCTACCAGCGGGGTAGGGAATGAGCAGTTCTTC
NA,TRBJ2-6,NA,TRBV5-1,CASSLGGVPPGANVLTF,TGCGCCAGCAGCTTGGGTGGGGTTCCCCCTGGGGCCAACGTCCTGACTTTC
NA,TRBJ2-3,NA,TRBV18,CASSPGADTQYF,TGTGCCAGCTCACCAGGTGCAGATACGCAGTATTTT
once,TRBJ1-5,NA,TRBV30,CAWSGGQRNQPQHF,TGTGCCTGGAGCGGAGGACAGCGCAATCAGCCCCAGCATTTT
once,TRBJ2-2,NA,TRBV9,CASSVWDTGELFF,TGTGCCAGCAGCGTATGGGATACCGGGGAGCTGTTTTTT
NA,TRBJ1-1,TRBD1,TRBV19,CASRPQGTLTEAFF,TGTGCCAGTAGGCCACAGGGGACTCTCACTGAAGCTTTCTTT
NA,TRBJ2-1,NA,TRBV18,CASSPPARANEQFF,TGTGCCAGCTCACCACCGGCCAGGGCTAATGAGCAGTTCTTC
NA,TRBJ1-1,TRBD1,TRBV5-1,CASSLAPQGTEAFF,TGCGCCAGCAGCTTGGCCCCACAGGGGACTGAAGCTTTCTTT
NA,TRBJ2-5,NA,TRBV5-4,CASRRKGGNEETQYF,TGTGCCAGCAGGAGAAAGGGGGGTAATGAAGAGACCCAGTACTTC
NA,TRBJ1-5,NA,TRBV30,CAWRRTDNQPQHF,TGTGCCTGGAGAAGGACAGACAATCAGCCCCAGCATTTT
NA,TRBJ1-4,NA,TRBV19,CASSMGIHFEKLFF,TGTGCCAGTAGTATGGGAATCCATTTCGAAAAACTGTTTTTT
NA,TRBJ1-1,NA,TRBV2,CASSEEVTITEAFF,TGTGCCAGCAGTGAAGAGGTGACGATAACTGAAGCTTTCTTT
NA,TRBJ1-1,NA,TRBV5-1,CASSRQDNTEAFF,TGCGCCAGCAGCCGACAGGACAACACTGAAGCTTTCTTT
NA,TRBJ1-2,NA,TRBV18,CASSPTPGVYGYTF,TGTGCCAGCTCACCTACGCCGGGGGTTTATGGCTACACCTTC
NA,TRBJ2-7,TRBD2,TRBV18,CASSPTLGAGVPYEQYF,TGTGCCAGCTCCCCTACCCTAGGTGCGGGAGTCCCCTACGAGCAGTACTTC
NA,TRBJ1-4,NA,TRBV28,CASSLGDRPNEKLFF,TGTGCCAGCAGTTTAGGAGACAGGCCTAATGAAAAACTGTTTTTT